This T cell receptor beta chain came from a study of CD8 T cells in ankylosing spondylitis. TCRdb reprocessed the 5' RACE reads with MiXCR, giving one entry per CDR3 protein. The sample carries 300,000 to 400,000 distinct CDR3 sequences, about 20% recorded once. V dropped 0 bases and J dropped 4 bases, with 10 bases sitting between them. Germline CDR1 SGHDT, CDR2 YYEEEE. CDR3 length equals 14 residues. This clonotype was seen only a few times. The V and J genes are TRBV5-6 and TRBJ1-2; no clear D gene. This sequence originates from a male donor with ankylosing spondylitis or in good health (not recorded which). Material for sequencing was blood, either unsorted or a sorted T cell fraction (not recorded which). For the CDR3, the DNA is TGTGCCAGCAGCTTGGCAGGAACCTTCTATGGCTACACCTTC. Protein product: CASSLAGTFYGYTF.